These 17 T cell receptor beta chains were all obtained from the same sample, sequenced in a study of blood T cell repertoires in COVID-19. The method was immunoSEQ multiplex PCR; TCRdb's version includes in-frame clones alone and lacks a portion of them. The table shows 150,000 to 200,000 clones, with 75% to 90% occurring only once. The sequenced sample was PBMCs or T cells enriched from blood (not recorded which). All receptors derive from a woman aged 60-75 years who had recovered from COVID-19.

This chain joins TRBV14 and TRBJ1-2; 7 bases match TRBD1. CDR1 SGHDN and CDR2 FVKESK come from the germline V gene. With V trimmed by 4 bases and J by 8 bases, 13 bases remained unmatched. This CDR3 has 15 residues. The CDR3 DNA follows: TGTGCCAGCAGCCGCACTAACGACAGGGTTAGAGGCTACACCTTC. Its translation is CASSRTNDRVRGYTF.

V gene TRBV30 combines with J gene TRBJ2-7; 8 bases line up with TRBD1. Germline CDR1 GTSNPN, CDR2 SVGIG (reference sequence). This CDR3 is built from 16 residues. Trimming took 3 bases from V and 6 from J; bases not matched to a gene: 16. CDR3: CAWSISVGTGKLEQYF. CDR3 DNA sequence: TGTGCCTGGAGCATTTCCGTTGGGACAGGCAAACTCGAGCAGTACTTC.

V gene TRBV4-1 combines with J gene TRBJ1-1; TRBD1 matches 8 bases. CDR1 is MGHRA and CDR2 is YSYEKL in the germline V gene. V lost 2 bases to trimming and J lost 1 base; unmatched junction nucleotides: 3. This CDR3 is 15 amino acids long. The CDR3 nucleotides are TGCGCCAGCAGCCAACCCGGACAGGGGAACACTGAAGCTTTCTTT. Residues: CASSQPGQGNTEAFF.

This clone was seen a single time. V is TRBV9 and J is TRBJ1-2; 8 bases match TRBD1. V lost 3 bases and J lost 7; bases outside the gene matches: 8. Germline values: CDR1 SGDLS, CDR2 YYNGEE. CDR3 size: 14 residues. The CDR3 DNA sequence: TGTGCCAGCAGCGGACCGGGACAGGTGTTTGGCTACACCTTC. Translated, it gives CASSGPGQVFGYTF.

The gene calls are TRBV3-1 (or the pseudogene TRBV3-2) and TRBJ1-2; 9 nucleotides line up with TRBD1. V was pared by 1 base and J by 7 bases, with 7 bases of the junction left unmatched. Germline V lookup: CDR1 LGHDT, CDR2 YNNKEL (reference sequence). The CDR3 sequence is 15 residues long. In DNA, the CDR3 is TGTGCCAGCAGCCAAGTGCGACAGGGGGTAGGTGGCTACACCTTC. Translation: CASSQVRQGVGGYTF.

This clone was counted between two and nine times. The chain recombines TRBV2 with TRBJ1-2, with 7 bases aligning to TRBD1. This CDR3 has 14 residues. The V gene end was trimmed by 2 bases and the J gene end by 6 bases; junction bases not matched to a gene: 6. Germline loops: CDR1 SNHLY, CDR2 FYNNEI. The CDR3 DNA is TGTGCCAGCAGTGAAACGAGGGGGCGGGATGGCTACACCTTC. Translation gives CASSETRGRDGYTF.

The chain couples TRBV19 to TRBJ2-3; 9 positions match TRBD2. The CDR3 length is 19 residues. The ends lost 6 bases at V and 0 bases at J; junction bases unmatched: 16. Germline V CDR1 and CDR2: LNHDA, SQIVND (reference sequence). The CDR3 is CASSRGLAYSGTSTDTQYF. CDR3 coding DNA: TGTGCCAGTAGCAGGGGACTAGCCTACTCCGGCACTAGCACAGATACGCAGTATTTT.

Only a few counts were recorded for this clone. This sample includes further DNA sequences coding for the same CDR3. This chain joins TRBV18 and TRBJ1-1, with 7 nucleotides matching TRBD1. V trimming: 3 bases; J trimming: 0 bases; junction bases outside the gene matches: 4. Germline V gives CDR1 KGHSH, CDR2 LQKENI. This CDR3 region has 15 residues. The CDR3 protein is CASSPPDRLNTEAFF. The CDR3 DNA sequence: TGTGCCAGCTCACCCCCGGACAGGTTGAACACTGAAGCTTTCTTT.

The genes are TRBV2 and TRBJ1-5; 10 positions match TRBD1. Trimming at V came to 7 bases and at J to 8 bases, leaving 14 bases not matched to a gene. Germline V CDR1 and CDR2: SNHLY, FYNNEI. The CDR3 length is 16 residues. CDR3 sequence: CASKPGGQGPGEPQHF. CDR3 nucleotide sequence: TGTGCCAGCAAACCCGGGGGACAGGGGCCCGGGGAGCCCCAGCATTTT.

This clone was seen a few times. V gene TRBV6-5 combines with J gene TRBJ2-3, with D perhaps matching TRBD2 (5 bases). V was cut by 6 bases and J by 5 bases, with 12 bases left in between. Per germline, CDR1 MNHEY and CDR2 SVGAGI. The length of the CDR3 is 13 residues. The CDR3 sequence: CASSLTRGDTQYF. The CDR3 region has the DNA TGTGCCAGCAGCCTAACTCGGGGAGATACGCAGTATTTT.

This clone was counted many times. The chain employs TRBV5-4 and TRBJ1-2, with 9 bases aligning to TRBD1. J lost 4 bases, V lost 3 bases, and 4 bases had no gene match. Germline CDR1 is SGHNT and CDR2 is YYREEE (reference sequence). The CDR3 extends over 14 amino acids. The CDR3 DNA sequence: TGTGCCAGCAGCTCAGGACAGGGGAGCTATGGCTACACCTTC. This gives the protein CASSSGQGSYGYTF.

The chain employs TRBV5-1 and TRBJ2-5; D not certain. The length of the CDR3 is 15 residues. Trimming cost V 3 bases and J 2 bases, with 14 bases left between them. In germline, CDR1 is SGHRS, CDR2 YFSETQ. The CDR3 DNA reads TGCGCCAGCAGCTCCGCAGTTGGCTTGCAAGAGACCCAGTACTTC. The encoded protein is CASSSAVGLQETQYF.

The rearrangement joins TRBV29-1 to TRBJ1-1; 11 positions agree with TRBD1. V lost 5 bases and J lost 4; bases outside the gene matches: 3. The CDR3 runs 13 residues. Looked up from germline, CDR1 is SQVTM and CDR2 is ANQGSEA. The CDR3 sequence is CSVTGQGVTEAFF. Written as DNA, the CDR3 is TGCAGCGTTACGGGACAGGGGGTCACTGAAGCTTTCTTT.

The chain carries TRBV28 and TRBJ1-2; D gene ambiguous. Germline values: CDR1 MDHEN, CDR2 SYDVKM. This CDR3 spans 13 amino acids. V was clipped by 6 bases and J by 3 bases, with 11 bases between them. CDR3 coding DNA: TGTGCCAGCAGATCCTCCCCCTACTATGGCTACACCTTC. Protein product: CASRSSPYYGYTF.

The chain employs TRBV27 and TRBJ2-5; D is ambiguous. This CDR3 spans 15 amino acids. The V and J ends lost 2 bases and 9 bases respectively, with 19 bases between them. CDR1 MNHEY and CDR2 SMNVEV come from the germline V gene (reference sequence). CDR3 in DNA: TGTGCCAGCAGTTTAGGGCCCATGCTGTCAACGGCCCAGTACTTC. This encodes CASSLGPMLSTAQYF.

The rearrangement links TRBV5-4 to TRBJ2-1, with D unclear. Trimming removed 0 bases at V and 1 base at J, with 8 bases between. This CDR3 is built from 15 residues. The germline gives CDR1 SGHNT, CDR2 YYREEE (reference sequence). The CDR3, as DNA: TGTGCCAGCAGCTTGGTAGTACCTTCCTACAATGAGCAGTTCTTC. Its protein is CASSLVVPSYNEQFF.

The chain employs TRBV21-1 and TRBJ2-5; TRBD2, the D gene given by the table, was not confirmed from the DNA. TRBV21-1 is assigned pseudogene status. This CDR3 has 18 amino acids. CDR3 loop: CASSSRTSGGRPQETQYF. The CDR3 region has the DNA TGTGCCAGCAGCTCCCGGACTAGCGGGGGCCGCCCCCAAGAGACCCAGTACTTC.